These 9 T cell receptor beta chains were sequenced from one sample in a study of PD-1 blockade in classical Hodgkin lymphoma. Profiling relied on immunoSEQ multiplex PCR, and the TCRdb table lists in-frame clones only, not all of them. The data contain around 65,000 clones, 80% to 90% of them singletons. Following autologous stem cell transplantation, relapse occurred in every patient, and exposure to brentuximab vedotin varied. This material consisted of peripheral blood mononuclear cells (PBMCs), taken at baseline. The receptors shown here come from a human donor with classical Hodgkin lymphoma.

The CDR3: CASNGNQPQHF. The CDR3 coding sequence is TGTGCCAGCAACGGCAATCAGCCCCAGCATTTT. The V and J genes are TRBV6-1 and TRBJ1-5; D is unclear. Germline CDR1 is MNHNS and CDR2 is SASEGT. This CDR3 is 11 amino acids long. Trimming took 7 bases from V and 2 from J, leaving 3 bases between them.

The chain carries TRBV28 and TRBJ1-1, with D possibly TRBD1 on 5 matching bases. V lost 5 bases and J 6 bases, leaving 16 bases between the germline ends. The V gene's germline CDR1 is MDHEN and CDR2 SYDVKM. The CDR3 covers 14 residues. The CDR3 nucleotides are TGTGCCAGCAGTCCCCCGCGGGGCCCTTCTGAAGCTTTCTTT. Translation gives CASSPPRGPSEAFF.

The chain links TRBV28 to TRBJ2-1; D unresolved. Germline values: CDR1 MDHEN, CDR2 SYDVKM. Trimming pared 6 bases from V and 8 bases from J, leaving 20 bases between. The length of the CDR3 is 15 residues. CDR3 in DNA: TGTGCCAGCAGACATCAAGGCACTCAACACGATGAGCAGTTCTTC. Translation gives CASRHQGTQHDEQFF.

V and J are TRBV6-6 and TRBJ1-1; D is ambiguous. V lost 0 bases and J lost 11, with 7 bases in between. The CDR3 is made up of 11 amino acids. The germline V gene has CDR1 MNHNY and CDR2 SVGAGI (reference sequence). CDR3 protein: CASSYSIRAFF. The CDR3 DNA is TGTGCCAGCAGTTACTCGATTCGGGCTTTCTTT.

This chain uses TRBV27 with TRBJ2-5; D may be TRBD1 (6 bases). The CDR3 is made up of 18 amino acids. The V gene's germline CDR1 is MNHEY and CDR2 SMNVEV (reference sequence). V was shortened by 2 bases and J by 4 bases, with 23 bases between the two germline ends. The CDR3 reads CASSLRQVSDPRIETQYF. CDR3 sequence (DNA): TGTGCCAGCAGTTTACGACAGGTATCAGATCCCCGAATAGAGACCCAGTACTTC.

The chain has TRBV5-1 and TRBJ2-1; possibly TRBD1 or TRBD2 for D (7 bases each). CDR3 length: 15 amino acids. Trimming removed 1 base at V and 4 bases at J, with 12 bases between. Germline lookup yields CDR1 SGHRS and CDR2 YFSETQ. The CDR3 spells CASSLTGEGYNEQFF. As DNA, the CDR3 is TGCGCCAGCAGCTTGACAGGGGAGGGGTACAATGAGCAGTTCTTC. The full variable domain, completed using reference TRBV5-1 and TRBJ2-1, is KAGVTQTPRYLIKTRGQQVTLSCSPISGHRSVSWYQQTPGQGLQFLFEYFSETQRNKGNFPGRFSGRQFSNSRSEMNVSTLELGDSALYLCASSLTGEGYNEQFFGPGTRLTVL.

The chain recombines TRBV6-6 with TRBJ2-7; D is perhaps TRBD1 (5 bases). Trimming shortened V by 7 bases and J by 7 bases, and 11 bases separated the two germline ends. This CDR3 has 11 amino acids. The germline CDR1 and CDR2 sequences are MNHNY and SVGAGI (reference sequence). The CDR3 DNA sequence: TGTGCCAGCACCATATCAGGGGAGCAGTACTTC. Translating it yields CASTISGEQYF.

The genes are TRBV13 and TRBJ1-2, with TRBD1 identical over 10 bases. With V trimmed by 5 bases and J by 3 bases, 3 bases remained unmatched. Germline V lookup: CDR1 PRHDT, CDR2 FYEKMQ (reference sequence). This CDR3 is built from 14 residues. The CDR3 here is CASSHGTGDYGYTF. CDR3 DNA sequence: TGTGCCAGCAGCCACGGGACAGGGGACTATGGCTACACCTTC.

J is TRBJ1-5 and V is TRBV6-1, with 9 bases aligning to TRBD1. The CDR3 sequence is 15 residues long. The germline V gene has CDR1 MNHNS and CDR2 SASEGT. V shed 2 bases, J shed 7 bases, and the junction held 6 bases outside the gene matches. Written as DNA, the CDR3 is TGTGCCAGCAGTGAACCGGGACAGGGAGGACAGCCCCAGCATTTT. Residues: CASSEPGQGGQPQHF.